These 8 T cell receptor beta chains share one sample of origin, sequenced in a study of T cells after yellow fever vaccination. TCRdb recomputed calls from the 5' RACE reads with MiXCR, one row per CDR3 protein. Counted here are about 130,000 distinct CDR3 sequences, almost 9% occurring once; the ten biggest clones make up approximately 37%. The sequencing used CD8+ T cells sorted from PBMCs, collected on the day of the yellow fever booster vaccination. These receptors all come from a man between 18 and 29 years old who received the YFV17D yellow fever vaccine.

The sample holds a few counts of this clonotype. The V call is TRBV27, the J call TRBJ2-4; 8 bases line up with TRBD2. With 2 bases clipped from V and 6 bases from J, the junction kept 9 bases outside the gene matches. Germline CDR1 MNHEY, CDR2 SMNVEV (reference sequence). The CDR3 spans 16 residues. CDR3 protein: CASSLIVSGAANIQYF. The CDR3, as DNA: TGTGCCAGCAGTTTAATAGTTAGCGGGGCGGCAAACATTCAGTACTTC.

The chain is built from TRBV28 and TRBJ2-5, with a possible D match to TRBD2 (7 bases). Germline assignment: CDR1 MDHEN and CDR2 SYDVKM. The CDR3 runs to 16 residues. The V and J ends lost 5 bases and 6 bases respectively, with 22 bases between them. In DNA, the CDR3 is TGTGCCAGCAGTCCCCGATTTGGGGGGGGGCCCCAGACCCAGTACTTC. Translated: CASSPRFGGGPQTQYF.

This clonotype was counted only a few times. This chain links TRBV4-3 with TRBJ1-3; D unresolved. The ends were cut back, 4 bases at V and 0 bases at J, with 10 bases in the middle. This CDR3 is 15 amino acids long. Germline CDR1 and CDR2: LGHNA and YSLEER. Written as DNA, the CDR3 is TGCGCCAGCAGCCTCGGGGTTAGCTCTGGAAACACCATATATTTT. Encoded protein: CASSLGVSSGNTIYF.

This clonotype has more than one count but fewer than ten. Here the CDR3 reads CASSSKDTGELFF. The CDR3 nucleotides read TGTGCCAGCAGCTCGAAAGACACCGGGGAGCTGTTTTTT. V usage is TRBV7-6 and J usage is TRBJ2-2; D uncertain. The CDR3 consists of 13 residues. CDR1 SGHVS and CDR2 FNYEAQ come from the germline V gene. V was cut by 4 bases and J by 3 bases, with 6 bases left in between.

The CDR3 region is CASSLLTGANVLTF. CDR3 nucleotide sequence: TGTGCCAGCAGTTTACTGACTGGGGCCAACGTCCTGACTTTC. The V and J genes are TRBV27 and TRBJ2-6, with no clear D. V dropped 2 bases and J dropped 2 bases, with 4 bases sitting between them. Per the germline V gene, CDR1 is MNHEY and CDR2 is SMNVEV (reference sequence). The CDR3 is 14 residues long. The full variable domain, its missing parts supplied by reference TRBV27 and TRBJ2-6, is EAQVTQNPRYLITVTGKKLTVTCSQNMNHEYMSWYRQDPGLGLRQIYYSMNVEVTDKGDVPEGYKVSRKEKRNFPLILESPSPNQTSLYFCASSLLTGANVLTFGAGSRLTVL.

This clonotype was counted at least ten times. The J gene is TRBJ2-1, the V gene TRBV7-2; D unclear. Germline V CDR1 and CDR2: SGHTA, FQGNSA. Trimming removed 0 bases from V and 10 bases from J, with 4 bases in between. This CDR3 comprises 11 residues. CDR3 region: CASSLALEQFF. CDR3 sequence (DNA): TGTGCCAGCAGCTTAGCGTTGGAGCAGTTCTTC.

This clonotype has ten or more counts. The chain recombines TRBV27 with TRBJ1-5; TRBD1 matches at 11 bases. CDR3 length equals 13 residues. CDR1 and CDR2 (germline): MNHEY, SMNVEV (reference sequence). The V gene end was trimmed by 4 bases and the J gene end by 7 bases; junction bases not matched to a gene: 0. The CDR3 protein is CASSWTGGQPQHF. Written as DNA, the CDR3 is TGTGCCAGCAGTTGGACAGGGGGCCAGCCCCAGCATTTT.

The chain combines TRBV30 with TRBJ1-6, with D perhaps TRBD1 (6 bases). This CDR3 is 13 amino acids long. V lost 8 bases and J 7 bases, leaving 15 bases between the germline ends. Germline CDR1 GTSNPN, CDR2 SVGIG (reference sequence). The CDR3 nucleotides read TGTGCCAGACAGGCGAGTCTAAATTCACCCCTCCACTTT. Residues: CARQASLNSPLHF.